A single sample is the source of the 5 T cell receptor beta chains below, sequenced in a study of blood T cell repertoires in COVID-19. Sequenced by immunoSEQ multiplex PCR; TCRdb stores in-frame clones only, minus some. The sample lists approximately 150,000 clones; about 83% were seen once. Sequenced: peripheral blood. These receptor sequences come from a woman older than 75 with acute or convalescent COVID-19.

The rearrangement uses TRBV18 and TRBJ1-1; D gene uncertain. CDR1 and CDR2 from the germline V gene are KGHSH and LQKENI. There are 13 residues in the CDR3. V was trimmed by 3 bases and J by 1 base, leaving 6 bases between them. The CDR3 bases are TGTGCCAGCTCACCTACAGCGAACACTGAAGCTTTCTTT. Its protein product is CASSPTANTEAFF. Full variable domain (rest looked up from reference TRBV18 and TRBJ1-1): NAGVMQNPRHLVRRRGQEARLRCSPMKGHSHVYWYRQLPEEGLKFMVYLQKENIIDESGMPKERFSAEFPKEGPSILRIQQVVRGDSAAYFCASSPTANTEAFFGQGTRLTVV.

Here the CDR3 reads CASSLMVGGTGNNQPQHF. Written as DNA, the CDR3 is TGTGCCAGCAGTTTAATGGTAGGTGGGACAGGGAACAATCAGCCCCAGCATTTT. The chain links TRBV27 to TRBJ1-5, with TRBD1 matching over 9 bases. Germline-derived CDR1 and CDR2 are MNHEY and SMNVEV (reference sequence). The V and J ends lost 2 bases and 3 bases, in that order; junction bases with no gene match: 11. The CDR3 has 18 residues.

The chain uses TRBV6-2 or TRBV6-3 and TRBJ2-2; 7 nucleotides agree with TRBD1. J lost 0 bases, V lost 2 bases, and 3 bases had no gene match. Germline CDR1 and CDR2: MNHEY and SVGEGT. The CDR3 is 16 residues long. The CDR3, as DNA: TGTGCCAGCAGTTACCCCGGGACAGCGAACACCGGGGAGCTGTTTTTT. This translates into CASSYPGTANTGELFF.

The chain has TRBV5-1 and TRBJ2-7; a possible D gene is TRBD1 (6 bases). Germline CDR1 and CDR2: SGHRS and YFSETQ. V dropped 0 bases and J dropped 5 bases, with 15 bases sitting between them. The CDR3 is 15 amino acids. The DNA for the CDR3 is TGCGCCAGCAGCTTGGGTGCAGGGACAAATGACGAGCAGTACTTC. It encodes CASSLGAGTNDEQYF.

This clone appeared a single time. The chain carries TRBV11-3 and TRBJ1-1; 8 bases are a match to TRBD1. The germline V gene encodes CDR1 SGHNT and CDR2 YENEEA. The CDR3 is made up of 13 amino acids. V was pared by 5 bases and J by 7 bases, with 6 bases of the junction left unmatched. CDR3 nucleotide sequence: TGTGCCAGCAGCCCGTCAGGGGGCGGTGAAGCTTTCTTT. Protein sequence: CASSPSGGGEAFF.